The 23 T cell receptor beta chains below were found in one sample sequenced in a study of cytomegalovirus exposure and HLA in healthy donors. PCR used 60 Vbeta primers and 13 Jbeta primers. Profiled with immunoSEQ multiplex PCR; TCRdb holds only in-frame clones, not every one. The repertoire table contains 95,000 to 150,000 clones. The sample comprised PBMCs. The origin of the receptors is a man aged 40-49 years in good health and CMV-seronegative.

This chain links TRBV6-1 with TRBJ2-7, with 9 bases that match TRBD1. V lost 6 bases to trimming and J lost 2 bases; unmatched junction nucleotides: 8. The CDR3 contains 15 residues. CDR1 and CDR2 from the germline V gene are MNHNS and SASEGT. Here the CDR3 DNA reads TGTGCCAGCAGGTCTACGGGACAGGGCACCTACGAGCAGTACTTC. Protein product: CASRSTGQGTYEQYF.

The J gene is TRBJ2-5, the V gene TRBV18; D may be TRBD2 (5 bases). V was pared by 0 bases and J by 5 bases, with 10 bases between. The CDR3 is made up of 14 amino acids. CDR1 KGHSH and CDR2 LQKENI come from the germline V gene. CDR3 coding DNA: TGTGCCAGCTCACCACCGCTAGAGCGGGAGACCCAGTACTTC. It specifies CASSPPLERETQYF.

The chain uses TRBV10-1 and TRBJ2-1, with 8 bases identical to TRBD1. The germline V gene encodes CDR1 WNHNN and CDR2 SYGVQD (reference sequence). This CDR3 has 16 amino acids. Unmatched junction bases numbered 7, after V lost 1 base and J lost 5 bases. The CDR3 DNA reads TGCGCCAGCAGTGAGTTAAGAGGACAGGGTAACAATGAGCAGTTCTTC. This translates into CASSELRGQGNNEQFF.

V gene TRBV13 combines with J gene TRBJ2-7; 7 nucleotides line up with TRBD2. Germline lookup yields CDR1 PRHDT and CDR2 FYEKMQ (reference sequence). The trim removed 8 bases at V and 2 bases at J, leaving 6 bases unmatched. CDR3 length: 13 residues. Here the CDR3 reads CASSPGTTYEQYF. The CDR3, as DNA: TGTGCCAGCTCCCCAGGGACTACCTACGAGCAGTACTTC.

The chain combines TRBV5-4 with TRBJ2-6; 7 bases align to TRBD2. Germline V gene data show CDR1 as SGHNT and CDR2 as YYREEE (reference sequence). V shed 0 bases and J 4 bases; nucleotides not matched to a gene: 4. This CDR3 comprises 16 residues. CDR3 coding DNA: TGTGCCAGCAGCTTGGCCGGGGGGATGGGGGCCAACGTCCTGACTTTC. Translating it yields CASSLAGGMGANVLTF.

The rearrangement joins TRBV29-1 to TRBJ2-3; D ambiguous. Germline V gene sequence: CDR1 SQVTM, CDR2 ANQGSEA. With 0 bases removed from V and 6 bases from J, the gap between germline ends came to 13 bases. The CDR3 consists of 14 residues. CDR3 in DNA: TGCAGCGTTGAAGATCCCGAGTTGCCCGATACGCAGTATTTT. It yields the protein CSVEDPELPDTQYF.

This chain connects TRBV2 to TRBJ1-2; TRBD1 might be the D (6 bases). V was clipped by 10 bases and J by 0 bases, with 12 bases between them. The CDR3 has 13 amino acids. Germline V gene data show CDR1 as SNHLY and CDR2 as FYNNEI. DNA for the CDR3: TGTGCCAACCAGGGGAGGGCTAACTATGGCTACACCTTC. Amino acids: CANQGRANYGYTF.

The genes are TRBV6-6 and TRBJ2-2; possibly TRBD2 for D (6 bases). Germline CDR1 reads MNHNY; CDR2 reads SVGAGI (reference sequence). V lost 5 bases and J lost 7, with 17 bases in between. This CDR3 spans 15 amino acids. The CDR3 DNA sequence: TGTGCCAGCAGTCGCGGGGCGGGAAGGATCGGGGAGCTGTTTTTT. Its translation is CASSRGAGRIGELFF.

The chain recombines TRBV19 with TRBJ2-2, with 10 bases matching TRBD1. This CDR3 has 17 amino acids. Germline values: CDR1 LNHDA, CDR2 SQIVND (reference sequence). V trimming: 1 base; J trimming: 0 bases; junction bases outside the gene matches: 2. The CDR3 DNA follows: TGTGCCAGTAGTATAGCCGGACAGGGGGCGAACACCGGGGAGCTGTTTTTT. This translates into CASSIAGQGANTGELFF.

The CDR3 DNA follows: TGCGCCAGCAGCCCGCCTGGACAGGTCTCTGGAAACACCATATATTTT. Translation: CASSPPGQVSGNTIYF. V gene TRBV4-1 combines with J gene TRBJ1-3; TRBD1 matches 7 bases. In germline, CDR1 is MGHRA, CDR2 YSYEKL. V was pared by 4 bases and J by 0 bases, with 6 bases of the junction left unmatched. CDR3 length: 16 amino acids.

The chain recombines TRBV12-5 with TRBJ1-6, with 7 nucleotides matching TRBD1. Germline CDR1 and CDR2: LGHNT and FRNRAP. The CDR3 length is 17 residues. The V and J ends lost 6 bases and 4 bases, in that order; junction bases with no gene match: 12. CDR3 DNA: TGTGCTAGTGGCCCCCGGACAGGTGAAGGGTATAATTCACCCCTCCACTTT. As protein: CASGPRTGEGYNSPLHF.

The chain recombines TRBV11-3 with TRBJ2-3; no definite D call. Germline V gene lookup returns CDR1 SGHNT and CDR2 YENEEA. Deletions cut 1 base from V and 0 bases from J, with 5 bases between. This CDR3 contains 14 residues. The DNA of the CDR3 is TGTGCCAGCAGCTTAGCTGCGAGCACAGATACGCAGTATTTT. As protein: CASSLAASTDTQYF.

This chain uses TRBV19 with TRBJ1-1; D not certain. Trimming shortened V by 3 bases and J by 0 bases, and 5 bases separated the two germline ends. Germline V gene sequence: CDR1 LNHDA, CDR2 SQIVND (reference sequence). The CDR3 totals 13 residues. The CDR3 DNA follows: TGTGCCAGTAGTATTTATTTGAACACTGAAGCTTTCTTT. Its protein is CASSIYLNTEAFF.

This chain connects TRBV7-2 to TRBJ2-5, with a tentative D call TRBD1 (5 bases). The CDR3 consists of 13 residues. Deletions cut 0 bases from V and 10 bases from J, with 12 bases between. Per germline, CDR1 SGHTA and CDR2 FQGNSA. CDR3: CASSLALEGDQYF. CDR3 sequence (DNA): TGTGCCAGCAGCTTAGCGCTTGAAGGGGACCAGTACTTC.

This sequence joins TRBV19 and TRBJ2-1; possibly TRBD2 for D (5 bases). V lost 6 bases, J lost 9 bases, and 9 bases lay in between. Germline CDR1 LNHDA, CDR2 SQIVND (reference sequence). CDR3 length equals 11 residues. For the CDR3, the DNA is TGTGCCAGTAGACGGGATTCTGAGCAGTTCTTC. Translation: CASRRDSEQFF.

V is TRBV11-3 and J is TRBJ2-2; no definite D call. This CDR3 is built from 13 residues. Germline V gene sequence: CDR1 SGHNT, CDR2 YENEEA. Trimming took 5 bases from V and 6 from J, leaving 10 bases between them. The CDR3 coding sequence is TGTGCCAGCAGCCGGTCCGAGGCCGGGGAGCTGTTTTTT. It specifies CASSRSEAGELFF.

The CDR3 sequence: CSVGESYYNEQFF. CDR3 bases: TGCAGCGTTGGGGAGAGCTACTACAATGAGCAGTTCTTC. V gene TRBV29-1 combines with J gene TRBJ2-1, with D possibly TRBD2 on 5 matching bases. The CDR3 has 13 residues. Trimming cost V 4 bases and J 3 bases, with 10 bases left between them. Germline CDR1 and CDR2: SQVTM and ANQGSEA.

The chain joins TRBV11-3 to TRBJ2-7; 8 bases fit TRBD2. The CDR3 runs 15 residues. J gave up 2 bases and V 5 bases, and 8 bases lay outside the gene matches. CDR1 is SGHNT, CDR2 YENEEA, per germline. As DNA, the CDR3 is TGTGCCAGCAGCAGGAGCGGGAGAGTAACCTACGAGCAGTACTTC. Translation: CASSRSGRVTYEQYF.

The V call is TRBV30, the J call TRBJ2-7; the match to TRBD2 covers 10 bases. Germline V gene data show CDR1 as GTSNPN and CDR2 as SVGIG (reference sequence). The CDR3 sequence is 14 residues long. J lost 0 bases, V lost 1 base, and 0 bases had no gene match. CDR3 nucleotide sequence: TGTGCCTGGAGTGGACTAGCGGGCTCCTACGAGCAGTACTTC. Its translation: CAWSGLAGSYEQYF.

V is TRBV28 and J is TRBJ2-7; TRBD1 aligns across 7 bases. The CDR3 is made up of 15 amino acids. Germline CDR1 is MDHEN and CDR2 is SYDVKM. J gave up 0 bases and V 6 bases, and 8 bases lay outside the gene matches. CDR3 protein: CASSTTHRGSYEQYF. The DNA of the CDR3 is TGTGCCAGCAGCACGACCCACAGGGGCTCCTACGAGCAGTACTTC.

The chain recombines TRBV11-3 with TRBJ2-3, with 7 bases that match TRBD2. V was clipped by 5 bases and J by 4 bases; unmatched bases: 6. This CDR3 spans 14 amino acids. Germline loops: CDR1 SGHNT, CDR2 YENEEA. The DNA for the CDR3 is TGTGCCAGCAGCCCTGGGGGAGGGCCAGATACGCAGTATTTT. Translated, it gives CASSPGGGPDTQYF.

The chain carries TRBV25-1 and TRBJ2-1; D is undetermined. This CDR3 spans 14 amino acids. The germline V gene encodes CDR1 MGHDK and CDR2 SYGVNS. V was clipped by 3 bases and J by 0 bases, with 6 bases between them. This CDR3 reads CASSDPGSYNEQFF. CDR3 DNA sequence: TGTGCCAGCAGTGATCCCGGCTCCTACAATGAGCAGTTCTTC.

This chain links TRBV30 with TRBJ1-6; D is perhaps TRBD1 (5 bases). Germline assignment: CDR1 GTSNPN and CDR2 SVGIG (reference sequence). This CDR3 has 13 amino acids. V lost 6 bases, J lost 4 bases, and 10 bases lay in between. This CDR3 is CACAGQYNSPLHF. The CDR3 DNA follows: TGTGCCTGTGCAGGGCAGTATAATTCACCCCTCCACTTT.